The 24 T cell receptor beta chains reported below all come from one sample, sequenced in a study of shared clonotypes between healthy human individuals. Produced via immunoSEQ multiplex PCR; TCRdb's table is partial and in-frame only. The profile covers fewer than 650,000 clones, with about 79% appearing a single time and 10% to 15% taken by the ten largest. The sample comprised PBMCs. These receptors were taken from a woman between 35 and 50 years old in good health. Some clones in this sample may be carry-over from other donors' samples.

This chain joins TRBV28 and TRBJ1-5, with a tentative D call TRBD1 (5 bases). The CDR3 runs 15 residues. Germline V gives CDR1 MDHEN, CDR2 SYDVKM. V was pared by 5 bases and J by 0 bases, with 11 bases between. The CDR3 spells CASSLLGGSNQPQHF. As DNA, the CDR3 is TGTGCCAGCAGTCTGCTTGGGGGTAGCAATCAGCCCCAGCATTTT.

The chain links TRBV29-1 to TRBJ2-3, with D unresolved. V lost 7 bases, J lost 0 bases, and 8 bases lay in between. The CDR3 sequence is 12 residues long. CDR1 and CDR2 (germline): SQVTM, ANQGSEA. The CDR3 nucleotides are TGCAGCGGCGCTACGAGCACAGATACGCAGTATTTT. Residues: CSGATSTDTQYF.

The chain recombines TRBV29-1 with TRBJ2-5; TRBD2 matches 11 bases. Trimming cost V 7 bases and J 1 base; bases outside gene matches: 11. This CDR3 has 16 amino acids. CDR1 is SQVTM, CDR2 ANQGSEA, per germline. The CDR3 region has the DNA TGCAGCGGGGGGGTATATGGGACTAGCGGCCAAGAGACCCAGTACTTC. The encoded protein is CSGGVYGTSGQETQYF.

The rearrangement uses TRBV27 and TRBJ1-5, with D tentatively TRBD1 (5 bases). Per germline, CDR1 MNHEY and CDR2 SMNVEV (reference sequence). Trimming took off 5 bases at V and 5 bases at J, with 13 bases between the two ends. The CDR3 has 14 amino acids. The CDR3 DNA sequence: TGTGCCAGCAGTCCCGACAGAGTCTATCAGCCCCAGCATTTT. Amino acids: CASSPDRVYQPQHF.

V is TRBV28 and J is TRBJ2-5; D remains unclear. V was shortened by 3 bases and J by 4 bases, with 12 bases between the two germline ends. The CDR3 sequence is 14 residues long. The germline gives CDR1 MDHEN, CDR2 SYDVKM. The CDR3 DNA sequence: TGTGCCAGCAGTTTGTACGCCGGCAGAGAGACCCAGTACTTC. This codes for CASSLYAGRETQYF.

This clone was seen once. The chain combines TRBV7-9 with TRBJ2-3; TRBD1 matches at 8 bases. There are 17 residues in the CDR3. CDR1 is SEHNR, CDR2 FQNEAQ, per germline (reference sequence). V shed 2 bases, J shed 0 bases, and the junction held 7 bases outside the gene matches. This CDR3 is CASSLRPGQVSTDTQYF. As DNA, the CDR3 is TGTGCCAGCAGCTTACGACCGGGACAGGTTAGCACAGATACGCAGTATTTT.

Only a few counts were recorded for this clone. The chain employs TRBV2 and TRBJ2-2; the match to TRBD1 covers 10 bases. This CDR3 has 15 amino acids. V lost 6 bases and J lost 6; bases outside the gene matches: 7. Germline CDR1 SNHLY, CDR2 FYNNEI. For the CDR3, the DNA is TGTGCCAGCAGCCAGGCCGGACAGGGGGCCGGGGAGCTGTTTTTT. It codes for CASSQAGQGAGELFF.

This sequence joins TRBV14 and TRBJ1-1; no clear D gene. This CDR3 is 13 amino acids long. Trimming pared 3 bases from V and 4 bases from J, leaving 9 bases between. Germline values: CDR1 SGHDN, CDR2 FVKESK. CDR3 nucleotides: TGTGCCAGCAGCCAGCCTAGCGGCACTGAAGCTTTCTTT. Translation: CASSQPSGTEAFF.

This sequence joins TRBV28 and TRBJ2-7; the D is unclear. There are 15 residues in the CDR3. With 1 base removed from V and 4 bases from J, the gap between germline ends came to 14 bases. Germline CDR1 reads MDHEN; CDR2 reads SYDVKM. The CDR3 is CASSLSSTGRYEQYF. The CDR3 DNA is TGTGCCAGCAGTTTATCGTCGACTGGCCGTTACGAGCAGTACTTC.

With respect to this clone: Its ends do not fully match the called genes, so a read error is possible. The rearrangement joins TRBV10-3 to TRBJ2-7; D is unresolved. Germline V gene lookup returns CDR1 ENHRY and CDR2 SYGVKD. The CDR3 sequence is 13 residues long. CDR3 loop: CASSWSEIYEQYF. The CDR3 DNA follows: TGTGCCAGCAGTTGGAGTGAGATCTACGAGCAGTACTTC.

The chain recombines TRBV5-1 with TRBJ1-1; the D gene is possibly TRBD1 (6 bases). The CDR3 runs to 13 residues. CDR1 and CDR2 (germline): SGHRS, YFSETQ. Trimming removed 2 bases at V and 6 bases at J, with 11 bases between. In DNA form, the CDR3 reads TGCGCCAGCAGCTTAGGGGGAACCCCTGAAGCTTTCTTT. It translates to CASSLGGTPEAFF.

The CDR3 loop reads CASSERQGRGYGYTF. The CDR3 DNA reads TGTGCCAGCAGTGAGCGACAGGGCCGAGGCTATGGCTACACCTTC. The chain employs TRBV2 and TRBJ1-2, with 7 bases lining up with TRBD1. Germline assignment: CDR1 SNHLY and CDR2 FYNNEI. After removal of 3 bases from V and 4 bases from J, the junction contained 8 bases not matched to a gene. The CDR3 runs 15 residues.

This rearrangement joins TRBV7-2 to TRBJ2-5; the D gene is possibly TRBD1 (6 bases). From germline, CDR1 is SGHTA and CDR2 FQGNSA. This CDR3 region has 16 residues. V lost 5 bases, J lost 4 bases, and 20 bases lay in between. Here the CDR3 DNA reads TGTGCCAGCAGCCCGACAGGACATTTTGGGCGAGAGACCCAGTACTTC. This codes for CASSPTGHFGRETQYF. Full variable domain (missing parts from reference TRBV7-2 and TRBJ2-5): GAGVSQSPSNKVTEKGKDVELRCDPISGHTALYWYRQSLGQGLEFLIYFQGNSAPDKSGLPSDRFSAERTGGSVSTLTIQRTQQEDSAVYLCASSPTGHFGRETQYFGPGTRLLVL.

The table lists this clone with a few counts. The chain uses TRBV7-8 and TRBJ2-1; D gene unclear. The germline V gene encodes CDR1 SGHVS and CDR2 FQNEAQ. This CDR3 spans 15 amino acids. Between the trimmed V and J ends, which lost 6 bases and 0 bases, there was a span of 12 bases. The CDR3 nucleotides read TGTGCCAGCAGGGAACAGAGCCACTCCTACAATGAGCAGTTCTTC. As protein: CASREQSHSYNEQFF.

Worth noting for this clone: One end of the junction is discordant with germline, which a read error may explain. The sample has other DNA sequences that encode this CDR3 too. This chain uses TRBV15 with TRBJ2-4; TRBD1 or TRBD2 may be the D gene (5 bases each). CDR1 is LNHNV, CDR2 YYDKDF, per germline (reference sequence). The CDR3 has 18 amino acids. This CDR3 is CATSRDRGTPRVKNIQYF. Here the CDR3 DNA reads TGCGCCACCAGCAGAGATCGTGGGACCCCGCGGGTTAAAAACATTCAGTACTTC.

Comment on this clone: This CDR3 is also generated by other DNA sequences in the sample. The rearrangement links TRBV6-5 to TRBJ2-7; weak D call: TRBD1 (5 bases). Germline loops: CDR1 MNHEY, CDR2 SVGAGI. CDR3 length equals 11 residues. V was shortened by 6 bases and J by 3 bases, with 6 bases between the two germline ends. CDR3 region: CASSRDYEQYF. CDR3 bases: TGTGCCAGCAGCAGGGACTACGAGCAGTACTTC.

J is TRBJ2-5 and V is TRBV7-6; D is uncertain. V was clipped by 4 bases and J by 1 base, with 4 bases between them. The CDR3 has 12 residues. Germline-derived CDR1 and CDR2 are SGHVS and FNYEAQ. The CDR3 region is CASSSFQETQYF. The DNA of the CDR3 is TGTGCCAGCAGCTCCTTCCAAGAGACCCAGTACTTC. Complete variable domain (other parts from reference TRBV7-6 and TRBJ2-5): GAGVSQSPRYKVTKRGQDVALRCDPISGHVSLYWYRQALGQGPEFLTYFNYEAQQDKSGLPNDRFSAERPEGSISTLTIQRTEQRDSAMYRCASSSFQETQYFGPGTRLLVL.

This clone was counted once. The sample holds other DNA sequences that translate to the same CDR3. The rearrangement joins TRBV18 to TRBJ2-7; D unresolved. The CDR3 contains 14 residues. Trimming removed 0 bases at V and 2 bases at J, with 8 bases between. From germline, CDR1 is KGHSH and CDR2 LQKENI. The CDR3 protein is CASSPPGRAYEQYF. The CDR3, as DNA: TGTGCCAGCTCACCACCTGGCAGAGCCTACGAGCAGTACTTC.

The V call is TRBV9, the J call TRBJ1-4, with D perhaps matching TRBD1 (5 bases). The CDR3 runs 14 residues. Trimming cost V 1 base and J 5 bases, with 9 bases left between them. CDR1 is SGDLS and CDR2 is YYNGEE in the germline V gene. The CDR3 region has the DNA TGTGCCAGCAGCGTATCAGGGAACAATGAAAAACTGTTTTTT. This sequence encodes CASSVSGNNEKLFF.

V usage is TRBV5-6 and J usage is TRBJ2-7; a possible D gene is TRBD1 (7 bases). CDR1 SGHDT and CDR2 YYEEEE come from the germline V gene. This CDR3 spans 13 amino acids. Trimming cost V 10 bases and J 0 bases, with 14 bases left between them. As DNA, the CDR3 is TGTGCCGGGGGAGGACAGGACTCCTACGAGCAGTACTTC. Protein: CAGGGQDSYEQYF.

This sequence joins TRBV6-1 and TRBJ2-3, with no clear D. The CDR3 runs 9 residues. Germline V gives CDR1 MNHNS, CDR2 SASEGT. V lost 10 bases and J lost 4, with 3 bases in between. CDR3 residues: CATSDTQYF. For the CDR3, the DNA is TGTGCCACCTCAGATACGCAGTATTTT.

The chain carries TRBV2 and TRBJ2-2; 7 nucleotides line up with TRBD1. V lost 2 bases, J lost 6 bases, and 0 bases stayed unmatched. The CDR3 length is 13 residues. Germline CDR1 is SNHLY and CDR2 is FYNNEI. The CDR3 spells CASSEQGAGELFF. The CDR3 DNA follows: TGTGCCAGCAGTGAACAGGGGGCCGGGGAGCTGTTTTTT.

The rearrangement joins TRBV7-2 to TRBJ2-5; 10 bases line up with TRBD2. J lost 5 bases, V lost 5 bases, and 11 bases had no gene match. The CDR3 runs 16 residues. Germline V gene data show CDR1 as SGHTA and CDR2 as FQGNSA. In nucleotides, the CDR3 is TGTGCCAGCAGCGTAAGCATAGCGGGAGGAGGGGAGACCCAGTACTTC. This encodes CASSVSIAGGGETQYF. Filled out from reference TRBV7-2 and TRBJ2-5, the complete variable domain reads GAGVSQSPSNKVTEKGKDVELRCDPISGHTALYWYRQSLGQGLEFLIYFQGNSAPDKSGLPSDRFSAERTGGSVSTLTIQRTQQEDSAVYLCASSVSIAGGGETQYFGPGTRLLVL.

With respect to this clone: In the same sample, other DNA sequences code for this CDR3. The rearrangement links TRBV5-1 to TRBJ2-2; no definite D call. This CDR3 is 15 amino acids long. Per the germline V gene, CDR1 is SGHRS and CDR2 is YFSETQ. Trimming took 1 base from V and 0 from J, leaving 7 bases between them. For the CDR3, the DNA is TGCGCCAGCAGCTTGCCCGGAGCGAACACCGGGGAGCTGTTTTTT. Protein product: CASSLPGANTGELFF.